Listed below are T cell receptor beta chains from one sample, sequenced in a study of shared clonotypes between healthy human individuals. The repertoire was sequenced with immunoSEQ multiplex PCR; TCRdb's copy has only in-frame clones and lacks some. The repertoire consists of roughly 1 million clones, with 65% to 75% occurring once and the leading ten covering over 1.3%. Sequencing input: memory CD4+ T cells sorted from blood. The receptors derive from a man in his late teens or twenties in good health. CDR3s include the opening cysteine and the closing phenylalanine or tryptophan. D genes are given only for firm matches. Where a row states a size, it is once, few, many or the class of an expanded clone; other rows omit it.

TRBV11-2	-	11	TRBJ2-7	-	-	CASSLVGGGTF
TRBV28	few	14	TRBJ2-2	-	TGTGCCAGCCTGGACGGGACCCAAACCGGGGAGCTGTTTTTT	CASLDGTQTGELFF
TRBV11-2	-	14	TRBJ2-7	TRBD1	TGTGCCAGCAGCGGCTGGGACAGGCTCTACGAGCAGTACTTC	CASSGWDRLYEQYF
TRBV29-1	-	14	TRBJ2-6	TRBD1	TGCAGCGTTGAACAGGGGGCTGGGGCCAACGTCCTGACTTTC	CSVEQGAGANVLTF
TRBV4-3	-	14	TRBJ1-5	-	TGCGCCAGCAGCCAAGATCTGGGGAACCAGCCCCAGCATTTT	CASSQDLGNQPQHF
TRBV7-9	-	14	TRBJ2-5	-	TGTGCCAGCAGCTTTGACAGGTACCAAGAGACCCAGTACTTC	CASSFDRYQETQYF
TRBV29-1	-	14	TRBJ1-2	-	TGCAGCGCCTTACCCGGGGAGGCTAACTATGGCTACACCTTC	CSALPGEANYGYTF
TRBV7-2	-	15	TRBJ2-1	TRBD2	TGTGCCAGCAGCTTAGGACTAGCGGGCGTCAATGAGCAGTTCTTC	CASSLGLAGVNEQFF
TRBV21-1	-	18	TRBJ2-5	-	TGTGCCAGCAGCGCCCGGACTAGCGGTGCAGTTTCTCAAGAGACCCAGTACTTC	CASSARTSGAVSQETQYF
TRBV6-1	-	14	TRBJ1-3	-	TGTGCCACCACGGCAGGCCTATCTGGAAACACCATATATTTT	CATTAGLSGNTIYF
TRBV7-2	-	14	TRBJ1-3	-	TGTGCCAGCAGCTTAAGGCAGGGTGGAAACACCATATATTTT	CASSLRQGGNTIYF
TRBV28	-	17	TRBJ1-4	-	TGTGCCAGCAGTTTGGGGGGCTCCAAGGGGCCGAATGAAAAACTGTTTTTT	CASSLGGSKGPNEKLFF
TRBV7-9	-	13	TRBJ1-2	-	TGTGCCAGCAGCTCCGGATCCGACTATGGCTACACCTTC	CASSSGSDYGYTF
TRBV5-1	few	16	TRBJ2-6	-	TGCGCCAGCAGCCCCTCGGGGAGCTCTGGGGCCAACGTCCTGACTTTC	CASSPSGSSGANVLTF
TRBV7-9	-	14	TRBJ2-7	-	TGTGCCAGCAGCTCATTCCAAGGCTCGGGCGAGCAGTACTTC	CASSSFQGSGEQYF